A selection of T cell receptor beta chains follows, all from one sample in a study of CD8+ T cells in alopecia areata. The table came from immunoSEQ multiplex PCR; TCRdb's copy has only in-frame clones and leaves some out. The repertoire holds about 210,000 clones, with roughly two fifths as singletons. The sample consisted of CD4+ T cells sorted from blood, taken at roughly week 30, from a patient treated with tofacitinib. Receptor source: a human donor with alopecia areata. The CDR3 runs from the conserved cysteine through the conserved F or W. A D gene is named only where the DNA matches it firmly. Clone size is given for some rows only: seen once, a few or many times, or a class if the clone is expanded.

>NA|TRBJ1-5|NA|TRBV4-1
CASSQGVSGLQPQHF
TGCGCCAGCAGCCAAGGTGTTTCAGGGCTTCAGCCCCAGCATTTT
>few|TRBJ1-1|TRBD1|TRBV19
CASSLGTVEAFF
TGTGCCAGTAGTCTGGGGACAGTCGAAGCTTTCTTT
>NA|TRBJ2-3|NA|TRBV6-1
CASSLQGGTDTQYF
TGTGCCAGCAGTCTGCAGGGAGGCACAGATACGCAGTATTTT
>many|TRBJ2-3|NA|TRBV5-6
CASSYREGTQYF
TGTGCCAGCAGCTACAGGGAGGGGACGCAGTATTTT
>NA|TRBJ2-3|NA|TRBV10-3
CAIRTGDRTDTQYF
TGTGCCATCAGGACGGGGGACCGCACAGATACGCAGTATTTT
>NA|TRBJ2-7|NA|TRBV6-1
CASRMNRGRDEQYF
TGTGCCAGCAGGATGAACAGGGGGAGGGACGAGCAGTACTTC
>NA|TRBJ2-7|NA|TRBV6-1
CASRLSGGYEQYF
TGTGCCAGCAGACTAAGTGGGGGGTACGAGCAGTACTTC
>NA|TRBJ2-5|TRBD2|TRBV2
CASLIPAGVQETQYF
TGTGCCAGTCTCATTCCAGCGGGGGTACAAGAGACCCAGTACTTC
>few|TRBJ1-4|NA|TRBV25-1
CASSEMRHQSEKLFF
TGTGCCAGCAGTGAAATGAGACACCAGTCGGAAAAACTGTTTTTT
>NA|TRBJ2-7|NA|TRBV5-1
CASSLWPSYEQYF
TGCGCCAGCAGCTTGTGGCCTTCCTACGAGCAGTACTTC
>NA|TRBJ1-4|NA|TRBV30
CAWSDRDRLNEKLFF
TGTGCCTGGAGTGACCGGGACCGGCTGAATGAAAAACTGTTTTTT
>few|TRBJ1-4|TRBD1|TRBV13
CASSRRDRANEKLFF
TGTGCCAGCAGCCGCCGGGACAGGGCTAATGAAAAACTGTTTTTT
>NA|TRBJ1-1|NA|TRBV7-9
CASSDRAAGLNTEAFF
TGTGCCAGCAGCGATAGGGCAGCGGGCCTGAACACTGAAGCTTTCTTT
>NA|TRBJ2-7|TRBD1|TRBV6-6
CASSPGTASYEQYF
TGTGCCAGCAGTCCTGGGACAGCATCCTACGAGCAGTACTTC
>few|TRBJ2-3|TRBD2|TRBV4-2
CASSQAGGGAGTDTQYF
TGTGCCAGCAGCCAAGCCGGCGGGGGGGCGGGAACAGATACGCAGTATTTT
>many|TRBJ1-1|NA|TRBV30
CAWSRPPRTSEAFF
TGTGCCTGGAGCCGTCCTCCAAGGACCTCTGAAGCTTTCTTT
>many|TRBJ2-4|NA|TRBV10-3
CAISDTISKNIQYF
TGTGCCATCAGTGACACTATTTCCAAAAACATTCAGTACTTC
>few|TRBJ2-7|TRBD1|TRBV7-9
CASSSYSLDRPSSSYEQYF
TGTGCCAGCAGCTCCTACTCTCTGGACAGGCCTTCGAGCTCCTACGAGCAGTACTTC
>NA|TRBJ1-5|NA|TRBV6-6
CASMLEYSNQPQHF
TGTGCCAGCATGTTAGAGTATAGCAATCAGCCCCAGCATTTT
>NA|TRBJ2-7|NA|TRBV6-6
CATQLISGSSYEQYF
TGTGCCACCCAGTTAATCAGCGGCAGCTCCTACGAGCAGTACTTC
>NA|TRBJ2-7|TRBD1|TRBV6-6
CASNWGQLTYEQYF
TGTGCCAGCAATTGGGGACAGTTAACCTACGAGCAGTACTTC
>NA|TRBJ1-5|NA|TRBV30
CAWSSGIGNQPQHF
TGTGCCTGGAGCTCGGGCATCGGAAATCAGCCCCAGCATTTT
>few|TRBJ2-2|NA|TRBV10-2
CASSVIRDGTGELFF
TGCGCCAGCAGCGTCATCCGGGACGGAACCGGGGAGCTGTTTTTT
>NA|TRBJ2-7|NA|TRBV4-1
CASSQPGGPSYEQYF
TGCGCCAGCAGCCAACCCGGGGGGCCCTCCTACGAGCAGTACTTC
>NA|TRBJ1-1|NA|TRBV30
CAWSLQAGQRTEAFF
TGTGCCTGGAGTCTTCAGGCAGGGCAGCGCACTGAAGCTTTCTTT
>few|TRBJ2-7|NA|TRBV9
CASSVADGLTYEQYF
TGTGCCAGCAGCGTAGCCGACGGCCTCACCTACGAGCAGTACTTC
>few|TRBJ1-6|TRBD1|TRBV7-2
CASSLAYRGGNNSPLHF
TGTGCCAGCAGCTTAGCGTACAGGGGTGGAAATAATTCACCCCTCCACTTT
>NA|TRBJ1-6|NA|TRBV5-4
CASSLIGQYNSPLHF
TGTGCCAGCAGCTTGATCGGACAGTATAATTCACCCCTCCACTTT
>NA|TRBJ2-3|TRBD2|TRBV7-8
CASSRRTSGRVGTDTQYF
TGTGCCAGCAGCCGTAGGACTAGCGGGAGGGTCGGGACAGATACGCAGTATTTT
>NA|TRBJ2-7|NA|TRBV30
CAWSPGSYEQYF
TGTGCCTGGAGTCCAGGTTCCTACGAGCAGTACTTC
>NA|TRBJ2-7|NA|TRBV6-1
CASSEARQREQYF
TGTGCCAGCAGTGAAGCAAGGCAACGGGAGCAGTACTTC
>NA|TRBJ1-6|NA|TRBV18
CASSPELILSSYNSPLHF
TGTGCCAGCTCACCGGAATTAATTCTGAGCTCCTATAATTCACCCCTCCACTTT
>many|TRBJ2-3|TRBD2|TRBV11-2
CASSSSGLARTDTQYF
TGTGCCAGCAGCTCCTCGGGACTAGCACGCACAGATACGCAGTATTTT
>few|TRBJ2-7|TRBD1|TRBV29-1
CSVRQGPFYEQYF
TGCAGCGTGCGACAGGGGCCGTTTTACGAGCAGTACTTC
>many|TRBJ2-7|NA|TRBV6-6
CASSSPRGPYEQYF
TGTGCCAGCAGTTCCCCACGGGGTCCCTACGAGCAGTACTTC